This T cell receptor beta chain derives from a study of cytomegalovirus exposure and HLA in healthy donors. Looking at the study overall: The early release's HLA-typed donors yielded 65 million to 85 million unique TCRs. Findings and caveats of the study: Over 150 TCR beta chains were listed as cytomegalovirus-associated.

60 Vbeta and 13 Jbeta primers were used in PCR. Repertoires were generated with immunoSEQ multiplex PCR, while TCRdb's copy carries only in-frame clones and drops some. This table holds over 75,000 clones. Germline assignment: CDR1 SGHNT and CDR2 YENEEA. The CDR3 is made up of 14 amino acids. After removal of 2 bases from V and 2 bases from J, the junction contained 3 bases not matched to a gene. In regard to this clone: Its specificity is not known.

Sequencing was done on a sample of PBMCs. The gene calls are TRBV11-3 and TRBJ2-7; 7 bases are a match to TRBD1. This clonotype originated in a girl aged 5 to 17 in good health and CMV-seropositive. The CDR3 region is CASSLRDSPYEQYV. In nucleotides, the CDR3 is TGTGCCAGCAGCTTAAGGGACAGCCCCTACGAGCAGTACGTC.